Described below is a single T cell receptor (beta chain) sequence and its context. Antigen: not known. The data were obtained in a study of vaccination effects on CD4 cells after COVID-19. Profiling relied on immunoSEQ multiplex PCR, and the TCRdb table lists in-frame clones only, not all of them. The sample has approximately 37,000 clones; about 81% are singletons. Study-level findings and limits: In the late period after vaccination, infection- and vaccine-induced clones contracted markedly.

Between the trimmed V and J ends, which lost 3 bases and 1 base, there was a span of 6 bases. CDR1 is LGHDT, CDR2 YNNKEL, per germline (reference sequence). The CDR3 has 13 amino acids. It was after roughly ten days of culture that CD4+ T cells were isolated. The TCR comes from a human donor who received a COVID-19 vaccine. V and J are TRBV3-1 (or the pseudogene TRBV3-2) and TRBJ1-1; D is ambiguous. Sample: CD4+ T cells from PBMCs cultured without peptide, taken before COVID-19 vaccination. CDR3 bases: TGTGCCAGCAGCCACCTGGGGAACACTGAAGCTTTCTTT. It specifies CASSHLGNTEAFF.